One sample yielded the 26 T cell receptor beta chains listed below, sequenced in a study of T cells after posttransplantation cyclophosphamide. A marrow graft followed busulfan-fludarabine conditioning, with cyclophosphamide on days +3 and +4. Libraries were prepared by immunoSEQ multiplex PCR; TCRdb keeps only in-frame clonotypes and omits some of them. The table lists about 14,000 clones, no singletons, with under 25% in the top ten. The material was PBMCs, obtained 1162 days after allogeneic stem cell transplant with posttransplant cyclophosphamide. Receptors were obtained from a female patient aged 40 to 55 who received an allogeneic stem cell transplant from a related donor, was CMV-positive, and had no GVHD. Some T cells may be the graft donor's.

Ten or more counts support this clone. The chain links TRBV5-6 to TRBJ2-4; D is uncertain. Per germline, CDR1 SGHDT and CDR2 YYEEEE. Trimming took 1 base from V and 0 from J, leaving 11 bases between them. The length of the CDR3 is 16 residues. In nucleotides, the CDR3 is TGTGCCAGCAGCTTGTCCTCCGGTCTAGCCAAAAACATTCAGTACTTC. It specifies CASSLSSGLAKNIQYF. The variable domain in full, with the rest retrieved from reference TRBV5-6 and TRBJ2-4, is DAGVTQSPTHLIKTRGQQVTLRCSPKSGHDTVSWYQQALGQGPQFIFQYYEEEERQRGNFPDRFSGHQFPNYSSELNVNALLLGDSALYLCASSLSSGLAKNIQYFGAGTRLSVL.

The chain joins TRBV6-5 to TRBJ1-6; TRBD1 matches at 7 bases. Germline V gives CDR1 MNHEY, CDR2 SVGAGI. The ends lost 6 bases at V and 7 bases at J; junction bases unmatched: 6. This CDR3 comprises 14 residues. The CDR3, as DNA: TGTGCCAGCAGGCAGACAGGGAGGAATTCACCCCTCCACTTT. Amino acid sequence: CASRQTGRNSPLHF.

This clone was detected ten times or more. This sequence joins TRBV11-1 and TRBJ1-1; a weak D match, TRBD1 (5 bases). Per the germline V gene, CDR1 is SGHAT and CDR2 is FQDESV (reference sequence). Trimming cost V 1 base and J 0 bases, with 9 bases left between them. The CDR3 totals 15 residues. CDR3 sequence: CASSLVPGMNTEAFF. The DNA of the CDR3 is TGTGCCAGCAGCTTAGTTCCAGGGATGAACACTGAAGCTTTCTTT. Full variable domain (outside the CDR3, taken from reference TRBV11-1 and TRBJ1-1): EAEVAQSPRYKITEKSQAVAFWCDPISGHATLYWYRQILGQGPELLVQFQDESVVDDSQLPKDRFSAERLKGVDSTLKIQPAELGDSAMYLCASSLVPGMNTEAFFGQGTRLTVV.

This clone has at least ten counts. In nucleotides, the CDR3 is TGTGCCAGCAGCTTCCAGGGTACCTACAATGAGCAGTTCTTC. Translating gives CASSFQGTYNEQFF. This chain links TRBV7-3 with TRBJ2-1; D perhaps matches TRBD1 (5 bases). CDR3 length: 14 amino acids. The V end was cut by 3 bases, the J end by 2 bases, with 8 bases between. CDR1 is SGHTA and CDR2 is FQGTGA in the germline V gene.

This clone was detected many times. The chain joins TRBV6-4 to TRBJ1-2, with D possibly being TRBD1 (6 bases). Germline loops: CDR1 MRHNA, CDR2 SNTAGT. CDR3 length: 16 amino acids. V lost 2 bases and J 6 bases, leaving 19 bases between the germline ends. The CDR3 reads CASSDEVGAAWDGYTF. In DNA form, the CDR3 reads TGTGCCAGCAGTGACGAAGTGGGGGCGGCTTGGGATGGCTACACCTTC.

There are many counts of this clone. The chain couples TRBV4-3 to TRBJ2-6; D perhaps matches TRBD1 (5 bases). Germline V gene lookup returns CDR1 LGHNA and CDR2 YSLEER. There are 15 residues in the CDR3. The ends were cut back, 1 base at V and 1 base at J, with 5 bases in the middle. This chain's CDR3 is CASSQAGSGANVLTF. The CDR3 DNA reads TGCGCCAGCAGCCAAGCAGGGTCTGGGGCCAACGTCCTGACTTTC.

This clone came up many times. At one boundary the junction diverges from the germline segment, which might be a read error. This chain joins TRBV7-7 and TRBJ2-3, with 7 bases identical to TRBD1. The CDR3 has 19 residues. The germline gives CDR1 SSHAT, CDR2 FNYEAQ (reference sequence). The DNA for the CDR3 is TGTGCTAGCATACCGAACGTTCACAGGGGAGCTACTAGCACAGATACGCAGTATTTT. Translating gives CASIPNVHRGATSTDTQYF.

The chain recombines TRBV5-6 with TRBJ2-7, with D possibly matching TRBD1 (6 bases). Per germline, CDR1 SGHDT and CDR2 YYEEEE. The V end lost 4 bases, the J end lost 9 bases, and 17 bases lay between the germline ends. The CDR3 totals 13 residues. The CDR3 DNA reads as TGTGCCAGCAGCCCGATCCGGGACATAAGGCAGTACTTC. Protein product: CASSPIRDIRQYF.

In its sample, this clone was seen many times. This sequence joins TRBV11-3 and TRBJ2-1, with 9 bases aligning to TRBD1. The CDR3 has 15 residues. V dropped 5 bases and J dropped 4; count of bases not matched to a gene: 6. Looked up from germline, CDR1 is SGHNT and CDR2 is YENEEA. CDR3 nucleotides: TGTGCCAGCAGCCGCCGGGACAGGGAGTACAATGAGCAGTTCTTC. Its protein is CASSRRDREYNEQFF.

In its sample, this clone was seen many times. This sequence joins TRBV7-3 and TRBJ2-1, with 16 bases lining up with TRBD2. V was pared by 3 bases and J by 7 bases, with 0 bases of the junction left unmatched. CDR1 is SGHTA, CDR2 FQGTGA, per germline. The CDR3 is 15 residues long. DNA of the CDR3: TGTGCCAGCAGCTTGGGACTAGCGGGGGGGAATGAGCAGTTCTTC. Translation: CASSLGLAGGNEQFF.

There are many counts of this clone. The chain employs TRBV28 and TRBJ2-3, with TRBD2 matching 7 bases. This CDR3 region has 15 residues. CDR1 is MDHEN and CDR2 is SYDVKM in the germline V gene. Losses at the gene ends were 3 bases for V and 2 bases for J; bases not matched to a gene: 5. In DNA form, the CDR3 reads TGTGCCAGCAGTTTCGCTAGCGGATACACAGATACGCAGTATTTT. It encodes CASSFASGYTDTQYF.

The gene calls are TRBV2 and TRBJ1-2, with 7 bases identical to TRBD1. CDR1 and CDR2 from the germline V gene are SNHLY and FYNNEI. V gave up 7 bases and J gave up 3 bases; unmatched junction bases: 8. The CDR3 extends over 14 amino acids. The CDR3 DNA reads as TGTGCCAGCATGGAGGGACAGTTTCACTATGGCTACACCTTC. Protein sequence: CASMEGQFHYGYTF. The variable domain in full, completed from reference TRBV2 and TRBJ1-2, reads EPEVTQTPSHQVTQMGQEVILRCVPISNHLYFYWYRQILGQKVEFLVSFYNNEISEKSEIFDDQFSVERPDGSNFTLKIRSTKLEDSAMYFCASMEGQFHYGYTFGSGTRLTVV.

There are many counts of this clone. The J gene is TRBJ2-1, the V gene TRBV27; 8 nucleotides line up with TRBD1. The CDR3 length is 15 residues. Per the germline V gene, CDR1 is MNHEY and CDR2 is SMNVEV (reference sequence). V trimming: 2 bases; J trimming: 6 bases; junction bases outside the gene matches: 6. The CDR3 nucleotides are TGTGCCAGCAGTTTAGCCTCACAGGGGGGCAATGAGCAGTTCTTC. It codes for CASSLASQGGNEQFF.

The J gene is TRBJ1-2, the V gene TRBV19, with 7 bases that match TRBD1. The germline CDR1 and CDR2 sequences are LNHDA and SQIVND (reference sequence). The CDR3 has 11 residues. V gave up 6 bases and J gave up 9 bases; unmatched junction bases: 4. CDR3: CASRTGVRYTF. The DNA for the CDR3 is TGTGCCAGTAGAACAGGGGTTCGCTACACCTTC. The whole variable domain, filled in from reference TRBV19 and TRBJ1-2, reads DGGITQSPKYLFRKEGQNVTLSCEQNLNHDAMYWYRQDPGQGLRLIYYSQIVNDFQKGDIAEGYSVSREKKESFPLTVTSAQKNPTAFYLCASRTGVRYTFGSGTRLTVV.

This clone was seen ten or more times. V is TRBV7-9 and J is TRBJ2-7; possibly TRBD2 for D (6 bases). V was pared by 5 bases and J by 2 bases, with 25 bases between. The CDR3 covers 18 residues. Germline loops: CDR1 SEHNR, CDR2 FQNEAQ (reference sequence). The chain's CDR3 is CASSTTSPGDSFTYEQYF. For the CDR3, the DNA is TGTGCCAGCAGCACCACCTCCCCGGGAGACAGTTTTACCTACGAGCAGTACTTC.

Written as DNA, the CDR3 is TGTGCCAGCAGTCCGGTTTTCAACTACGAGCAGTACTTC. This encodes CASSPVFNYEQYF. The J gene is TRBJ2-7, the V gene TRBV6-5, with D uncertain. This CDR3 is built from 13 residues. The V end was cut by 5 bases, the J end by 3 bases, with 11 bases between. Germline V CDR1 and CDR2: MNHEY, SVGAGI.

This clone was picked up many times. The V call is TRBV7-9, the J call TRBJ2-1, with 12 bases that match TRBD1. This CDR3 spans 18 amino acids. Germline V gives CDR1 SEHNR, CDR2 FQNEAQ (reference sequence). The V gene end was trimmed by 3 bases and the J gene end by 12 bases; junction bases not matched to a gene: 18. CDR3 amino acids: CASSFRRQPGTGGLRQFF. CDR3 in DNA: TGTGCCAGCAGCTTTAGGCGTCAACCCGGGACAGGGGGCCTGAGGCAGTTCTTC.

This clone has ten or more counts. The chain recombines TRBV5-1 with TRBJ1-3, with D possibly being TRBD1 (6 bases). Deletions cut 4 bases from V and 4 bases from J, with 12 bases between. This CDR3 comprises 14 residues. From germline, CDR1 is SGHRS and CDR2 YFSETQ. CDR3 amino acids: CASSVDSSGNTIYF. The CDR3 DNA is TGCGCCAGCAGCGTGGACAGCTCGGGAAACACCATATATTTT.

The table lists this clone with many counts. The V gene is TRBV7-3, the J gene TRBJ2-2; TRBD1 agrees at 9 bases. The germline V gene encodes CDR1 SGHTA and CDR2 FQGTGA. The CDR3 totals 18 residues. V trimming: 4 bases; J trimming: 6 bases; junction bases outside the gene matches: 15. Here the CDR3 DNA reads TGTGCCAGCAGCTCTCGGGACAGGGCACCTTCAGGGGCCGGGGAGCTGTTTTTT. Translating it yields CASSSRDRAPSGAGELFF.

The chain links TRBV29-1 to TRBJ1-2, with 11 bases fitting TRBD1. This CDR3 region has 15 residues. Trimming removed 7 bases from V and 3 bases from J; junction bases left unmatched: 10. Germline lookup yields CDR1 SQVTM and CDR2 ANQGSEA. CDR3 nucleotide sequence: TGCAGCGCCGAAGGAGTGGGACAGGGGGACTATGGCTACACCTTC. Translation: CSAEGVGQGDYGYTF.

This clone was counted ten times or more. The chain carries TRBV2 and TRBJ2-6; 7 nucleotides align to TRBD2. J was trimmed by 0 bases and V by 7 bases; bases with no gene match: 9. Looked up from germline, CDR1 is SNHLY and CDR2 is FYNNEI. This CDR3 contains 17 residues. CDR3 protein: CASTRPREGSGANVLTF. The CDR3 DNA reads as TGTGCCAGCACCCGTCCAAGGGAGGGCTCTGGGGCCAACGTCCTGACTTTC.

This clone has a handful of counts. V is TRBV5-1 and J is TRBJ1-6; D might be TRBD1 (6 bases). The germline V gene has CDR1 SGHRS and CDR2 YFSETQ. This CDR3 is built from 14 residues. V was pared by 2 bases and J by 8 bases, with 11 bases between. DNA of the CDR3: TGCGCCAGCAGCTTTGACACAGGGTATTCACCCCTCCACTTT. Protein product: CASSFDTGYSPLHF.

This clone was picked up many times. The chain combines TRBV7-2 with TRBJ2-5; 7 positions agree with TRBD2. The germline gives CDR1 SGHTA, CDR2 FQGNSA. The CDR3 has 19 residues. Trimming removed 5 bases from V and 5 bases from J; junction bases left unmatched: 23. In DNA form, the CDR3 reads TGTGCCAGCAGCCCCTCGGGTCAAAGGGCTAGCGGAGTTCATGAGACCCAGTACTTC. Translation gives CASSPSGQRASGVHETQYF.

This clone is medium-sized by share. CDR3 protein: CASSLQAQSDSNQPQHF. DNA for the CDR3: TGTGCCAGTAGCCTCCAGGCACAGTCCGATAGCAATCAGCCCCAGCATTTT. The chain employs TRBV19 and TRBJ1-5, with no clear D. The V and J ends lost 6 bases and 0 bases respectively, with 18 bases between them. The CDR3 is made up of 17 amino acids. CDR1 and CDR2 from the germline V gene are LNHDA and SQIVND (reference sequence).

This chain links TRBV5-6 with TRBJ2-7; 10 bases align to TRBD1. The CDR3 runs to 15 residues. Trimming took 3 bases from V and 2 from J; bases not matched to a gene: 5. The germline V gene has CDR1 SGHDT and CDR2 YYEEEE. The CDR3 DNA is TGTGCCAGCAGCTGGGGACAGGGGAGGACCTACGAGCAGTACTTC. It is translated as CASSWGQGRTYEQYF.

This clone appeared many times. This sequence joins TRBV4-2 and TRBJ2-3, with 8 nucleotides matching TRBD2. J was trimmed by 2 bases and V by 1 base; bases with no gene match: 2. Germline CDR1 is LGHNA and CDR2 is YNFKEQ. The length of the CDR3 is 15 residues. The CDR3 DNA follows: TGTGCCAGCAGCCAAGCGGGGGGGGTCACAGATACGCAGTATTTT. This gives the protein CASSQAGGVTDTQYF.